One and the same sample provided the 14 T cell receptor beta chains below, sequenced in a study of cytomegalovirus exposure and HLA in healthy donors. Use of 60 Vbeta and 13 Jbeta primers characterized the PCR. Profiled with immunoSEQ multiplex PCR; TCRdb holds only in-frame clones, not every one. The top ten hold approximately 8% of the sample, which has some 140,000 clones, about 85% seen once. The sample taken for sequencing was PBMCs. The receptors come from a man in his thirties or forties in good health and CMV-seropositive.

This rearrangement joins TRBV6-4 to TRBJ1-1; 9 bases line up with TRBD1. The CDR3 sequence is 14 residues long. Germline V gives CDR1 MRHNA, CDR2 SNTAGT. V lost 4 bases, J lost 4 bases, and 4 bases stayed unmatched. In DNA, the CDR3 is TGTGCCAGCAGTGGGACAGGGGTCGGCACTGAAGCTTTCTTT. Its translation is CASSGTGVGTEAFF.

CDR3 DNA: TGTGCCAGCAGCTTGCGGGGGGTGAACGAGCAGTACTTC. It encodes CASSLRGVNEQYF. The chain joins TRBV11-3 to TRBJ2-7; 8 bases are shared with TRBD2. The CDR3 totals 13 residues. The V and J ends lost 3 bases and 5 bases, in that order; junction bases with no gene match: 3. CDR1 SGHNT and CDR2 YENEEA come from the germline V gene.

J is TRBJ1-2 and V is TRBV9; 10 bases match TRBD1. The germline gives CDR1 SGDLS, CDR2 YYNGEE. V lost 4 bases and J lost 4; bases outside the gene matches: 10. The CDR3 loop spans 16 amino acids. The CDR3 protein is CASSISGTGVFYGYTF. CDR3 bases: TGTGCCAGCAGCATCTCCGGGACAGGGGTTTTCTATGGCTACACCTTC.

This chain links TRBV2 with TRBJ2-7, with a tentative D call TRBD1 (5 bases). CDR1 and CDR2 (germline): SNHLY, FYNNEI. Deletions cut 10 bases from V and 1 base from J, with 17 bases between. This CDR3 contains 14 residues. DNA for the CDR3: TGTGCCATTCTGGTAGGGGTGCAGTCCTACGAGCAGTACTTC. Amino acid sequence: CAILVGVQSYEQYF. The full variable domain, its missing parts supplied by reference TRBV2 and TRBJ2-7, is EPEVTQTPSHQVTQMGQEVILRCVPISNHLYFYWYRQILGQKVEFLVSFYNNEISEKSEIFDDQFSVERPDGSNFTLKIRSTKLEDSAMYFCAILVGVQSYEQYFGPGTRLTVT.

The chain uses TRBV11-2 and TRBJ2-7; TRBD1 might be the D (6 bases). Trimming took 1 base from V and 3 from J, leaving 13 bases between them. This CDR3 comprises 15 residues. The V gene's germline CDR1 is SGHAT and CDR2 FQNNGV. CDR3 bases: TGTGCCAGCAGCTTAGCCCGGACAGTAAACTACGAGCAGTACTTC. Amino acids: CASSLARTVNYEQYF.

V and J are TRBV11-2 and TRBJ1-6, with D tentatively TRBD1 (5 bases). V was pared by 5 bases and J by 6 bases, with 17 bases between. This CDR3 is built from 16 residues. The germline CDR1 and CDR2 sequences are SGHAT and FQNNGV. CDR3: CASSPQPADSNSPLHF. The CDR3 DNA is TGTGCCAGCAGCCCTCAACCCGCAGACAGTAATTCACCCCTCCACTTT.

This clone showed up just a few times. This chain uses TRBV7-2 with TRBJ1-3; 7 bases align to TRBD1. V lost 2 bases and J lost 0; bases outside the gene matches: 7. Germline CDR1 and CDR2: SGHTA and FQGNSA. The CDR3 contains 17 residues. CDR3 loop: CASSLLGQVLSGNTIYF. CDR3 nucleotide sequence: TGTGCCAGCAGCTTACTCGGACAGGTGCTCTCTGGAAACACCATATATTTT.

The V and J genes are TRBV6-6 and TRBJ2-5, with D uncertain. Near its end, the DNA agrees better with TRBJ2-7, so the J call may be wrong. This CDR3 has 15 amino acids. CDR1 MNHNY and CDR2 SVGAGI come from the germline V gene (reference sequence). The CDR3 region is CASSYSSQASYEQYF. Here the CDR3 DNA reads TGTGCCAGCAGTTACTCCTCCCAGGCGTCCTACGAGCAGTACTTC.

In the case of this clone: At one end, the junction sequence differs from germline, possibly due to a read error. This chain uses TRBV6-1 with TRBJ1-1; 8 bases match TRBD1. The CDR3 is made up of 15 amino acids. CDR1 and CDR2 from the germline V gene are MNHNS and SASEGT. The DNA for the CDR3 is TGTGCCAGCCGTGAAGGGACAGGTGGGACTCTTGAAGCTTTCTTT. It translates to CASREGTGGTLEAFF.

The gene calls are TRBV18 and TRBJ1-1; TRBD1 matches 10 bases. Germline V CDR1 and CDR2: KGHSH, LQKENI. This CDR3 has 16 residues. V dropped 4 bases and J dropped 0; count of bases not matched to a gene: 5. In nucleotides, the CDR3 is TGTGCCAGCTCACTGGGGACAGGGGTTTTGAACACTGAAGCTTTCTTT. Its translation: CASSLGTGVLNTEAFF.

The chain links TRBV6-4 to TRBJ1-3, with 11 bases that match TRBD1. Germline lookup yields CDR1 MRHNA and CDR2 SNTAGT. This CDR3 has 20 amino acids. The V segment lost 3 bases and the J segment 2 bases; nucleotides outside the gene matches: 15. CDR3 amino acids: CASSDPWGVGTGGTGNTIYF. CDR3 nucleotide sequence: TGTGCCAGCAGTGATCCCTGGGGCGTAGGGACAGGGGGAACTGGAAACACCATATATTTT.

The V and J genes are TRBV2 and TRBJ2-1; 7 bases match TRBD1. The CDR3 spans 16 residues. V was pared by 6 bases and J by 6 bases, with 14 bases of the junction left unmatched. Germline CDR1 and CDR2: SNHLY and FYNNEI. The CDR3 loop reads CASSDVYLGQLNEQFF. CDR3 DNA sequence: TGTGCCAGCAGCGACGTGTACCTGGGACAGCTCAATGAGCAGTTCTTC.

V usage is TRBV27 and J usage is TRBJ1-1; tentatively, D is TRBD1 (6 bases). This CDR3 contains 14 residues. The germline V gene has CDR1 MNHEY and CDR2 SMNVEV (reference sequence). The V end was cut by 5 bases, the J end by 1 base, with 11 bases between. The CDR3 spells CASSPGHQNTEAFF. CDR3 in DNA: TGTGCCAGCAGTCCGGGACACCAGAACACTGAAGCTTTCTTT.

This clone was observed a handful of times. The chain employs TRBV18 and TRBJ2-5; 10 bases agree with TRBD2. Germline CDR1 KGHSH, CDR2 LQKENI. This CDR3 comprises 15 residues. V was pared by 2 bases and J by 9 bases, with 9 bases of the junction left unmatched. DNA of the CDR3: TGTGCCAGCTCACCAGGACTAGCGGACCCGGTGGCCCAGTACTTC. Its translation: CASSPGLADPVAQYF.